One and the same sample provided the 3 T cell receptor beta chains below, sequenced in a study of T-cell reconstitution after alpha-beta-depleted transplantation in children. Construction of the TCRbeta library involved unique molecular identifiers. Each CDR3 protein gets one entry after TCRdb re-called the PCR reads with MiXCR. Here the sample spans 700,000 to 950,000 distinct CDR3 sequences, roughly 15% being singletons. Sequenced material: PBMCs, mostly from graft donor cells, taken 360 days after TCRalphabeta/CD19-depleted stem cell transplant. The receptor source for this set is a male patient younger than 18 who had a stem cell transplant for acute lymphoblastic leukemia, so the T cells may come from the graft donor.

This clonotype occurred many times. V and J are TRBV5-1 and TRBJ1-2; D remains ambiguous. The CDR3 has 14 residues. Trimming stripped 4 bases from V and 1 base from J, with 11 bases between. CDR1 SGHRS and CDR2 YFSETQ come from the germline V gene. This CDR3 is CASSHTGGNYGYTF. The CDR3, as DNA: TGCGCCAGCAGCCACACGGGCGGTAACTATGGCTACACCTTC.

The genes are TRBV4-1 and TRBJ2-7, with a tentative D call TRBD1 (7 bases). The CDR3 is made up of 15 amino acids. Per germline, CDR1 MGHRA and CDR2 YSYEKL. The V and J ends lost 1 base and 4 bases respectively, with 14 bases between them. CDR3 sequence (DNA): TGCGCCAGCAGCCAAGTGCAGGGGGAGGATTACGAGCAGTACTTC. Encoded protein: CASSQVQGEDYEQYF.

The J gene is TRBJ2-7, the V gene TRBV5-1, with a tentative D call TRBD2 (5 bases). This CDR3 spans 14 amino acids. V was shortened by 4 bases and J by 7 bases, with 18 bases between the two germline ends. The germline CDR1 and CDR2 sequences are SGHRS and YFSETQ. The CDR3 sequence is CASSMVAGKREQYF. The DNA of the CDR3 is TGCGCCAGCAGCATGGTGGCGGGCAAGCGGGAGCAGTACTTC.